These T cell receptor beta chains were read from a single sample in a study of blood T cell repertoires in COVID-19. The table came from immunoSEQ multiplex PCR; TCRdb's copy has only in-frame clones and leaves some out. This table holds 200,000 to 300,000 clones, approximately 80% found once. Sequenced input: peripheral blood. These receptors all come from a woman of 80 years or more with COVID-19, enrolled during active disease. CDR3s include the opening cysteine and the closing phenylalanine or tryptophan.

V	J	CDR3
TRBV7-3	TRBJ1-6	CASSLRADNSPLHF
TRBV4-1	TRBJ1-1	CASSQPSGGTEAFF
TRBV5-1	TRBJ1-1	CASSYDRGEAFF
TRBV6-5	TRBJ1-4	CASSYSESEKLFF
TRBV15	TRBJ1-2	CATSRNSYGYTF
TRBV19	TRBJ1-5	CASKDELGFQPQHF
TRBV3-1/TRBV3-2	TRBJ2-5	CASNRLAGGPYVGTQYF
TRBV5-1	TRBJ1-5	CASSLGASGQINQPQHF
TRBV11-3	TRBJ2-1	CASSLEGLSGGVPYNEQFF
TRBV2	TRBJ2-7	CAGMRGQAYEQYF
TRBV27	TRBJ1-2	CASSLQGQIGDGYTF
TRBV11-2	TRBJ2-1	CASSLGKRAFGEQFF
TRBV18	TRBJ1-1	CASSFSGVENTEAFF
TRBV3-1/TRBV3-2	TRBJ2-7	CASSQLGQGHEQYF
TRBV3-1/TRBV3-2	TRBJ2-7	CASSQDSDWLYYEQYF
TRBV7-2	TRBJ1-5	CASSLQGSTSNQPQHF
TRBV7-6	TRBJ2-7	CASSLEASGGPFSEQYF
TRBV6-4	TRBJ2-5	CASSRGSGETQYF
TRBV11-2	TRBJ1-2	CASSPETGIYGYTF
TRBV5-1	TRBJ1-1	CASSFWQGPNTEAFF
TRBV7-9	TRBJ1-4	CASSTLGQAGNEKLFF
TRBV6-5	TRBJ2-2	CASTQRGGTGELFF
TRBV5-1	TRBJ2-5	CASSPLRLAGGETQYF
TRBV5-1	TRBJ2-5	CASSLGLVKETQYF
TRBV18	TRBJ1-2	CASSPTGSGYGYTF